These 27 T cell receptor beta chains share one sample of origin, sequenced in a study of identical twins. TCRdb reprocessed the 5' RACE reads with MiXCR, giving one entry per CDR3 protein. The sample has 300,000 or so distinct CDR3 sequences, 9.5% seen once; the top ten hold approximately 6.6%. These data were also reused for a study on yellow fever vaccine responses in identical twins.

Sequenced material: CD8+ T cells sorted from blood. The receptors originated from a woman younger than 35 in good health.

Ten or more counts support this clonotype. This rearrangement joins TRBV12-3 or TRBV12-4 to TRBJ1-1; D is ambiguous. This CDR3 is 11 amino acids long. V dropped 1 base and J dropped 11 bases, with 8 bases sitting between them. The CDR3 spells CASSLGGWAFF. CDR3 bases: TGTGCCAGCAGTTTAGGGGGATGGGCTTTCTTT.

This clonotype has ten or more counts. CDR3: CASSQDIPAENTGELFF. The DNA of the CDR3 is TGCGCCAGCAGCCAAGATATACCAGCGGAGAACACCGGGGAGCTGTTTTTT. The rearrangement joins TRBV4-3 to TRBJ2-2; D is possibly TRBD2 (5 bases). Trimming left V 0 bases short and J 1 base short, with 12 bases between. The CDR3 runs 17 residues. The germline V gene has CDR1 LGHNA and CDR2 YSLEER.

This clonotype was seen at least ten times. The rearrangement joins TRBV2 to TRBJ2-1, with D perhaps given as TRBD1 or TRBD2 (5 bases each). The CDR3 is 17 amino acids. V was shortened by 2 bases and J by 0 bases, with 14 bases between the two germline ends. The germline CDR1 and CDR2 sequences are SNHLY and FYNNEI. The CDR3 region has the DNA TGTGCCAGCAGTGAACTTCTGGGACCGACCTCCTACAATGAGCAGTTCTTC. The encoded protein is CASSELLGPTSYNEQFF. Looking up the rest from reference TRBV2 and TRBJ2-1 gives the full variable domain: EPEVTQTPSHQVTQMGQEVILRCVPISNHLYFYWYRQILGQKVEFLVSFYNNEISEKSEIFDDQFSVERPDGSNFTLKIRSTKLEDSAMYFCASSELLGPTSYNEQFFGPGTRLTVL.

This clonotype was seen at least ten times. The chain is built from TRBV4-3 and TRBJ2-1; D remains ambiguous. V was shortened by 0 bases and J by 0 bases, with 15 bases between the two germline ends. The CDR3 consists of 18 residues. Per the germline V gene, CDR1 is LGHNA and CDR2 is YSLEER. The CDR3 DNA reads TGCGCCAGCAGCCAAGACCCGACAACGTTTGACTCCTACAATGAGCAGTTCTTC. Its translation: CASSQDPTTFDSYNEQFF.

This clonotype has a handful of counts. The chain recombines TRBV20-1 with TRBJ1-4; D remains ambiguous. Trimming shortened V by 1 base and J by 3 bases, and 6 bases separated the two germline ends. The CDR3 has 13 amino acids. Per germline, CDR1 DFQATT and CDR2 SNEGSKA (reference sequence). The CDR3 coding sequence is TGCAGTGCTAGAGGCTGGGCTAATGAAAAACTGTTTTTT. Translating it yields CSARGWANEKLFF.

This chain joins TRBV2 and TRBJ2-7; TRBD1 might be the D (6 bases). The CDR3 runs to 14 residues. V was cut by 1 base and J by 2 bases, with 9 bases left in between. The germline CDR1 and CDR2 sequences are SNHLY and FYNNEI. The CDR3 is CASSEGTDAYEQYF. In DNA, the CDR3 is TGTGCCAGCAGTGAAGGGACAGATGCCTACGAGCAGTACTTC.

This clonotype was observed a few times. This rearrangement joins TRBV5-1 to TRBJ2-5; D remains ambiguous. V was cut by 1 base and J by 2 bases, with 12 bases left in between. The CDR3 has 15 amino acids. Germline lookup yields CDR1 SGHRS and CDR2 YFSETQ. The CDR3 DNA reads as TGCGCCAGCAGCTTGAGAAGAGCGATACAAGAGACCCAGTACTTC. This sequence encodes CASSLRRAIQETQYF.

This clonotype was recorded a few times. This rearrangement joins TRBV4-2 to TRBJ2-1; TRBD2 aligns across 12 bases. J was trimmed by 5 bases and V by 3 bases; bases with no gene match: 8. Per the germline V gene, CDR1 is LGHNA and CDR2 is YNFKEQ. The CDR3 is 17 residues long. In DNA form, the CDR3 reads TGTGCCAGCAGCCAGACTAGCGGGAGCATAGTCGACAATGAGCAGTTCTTC. Residues: CASSQTSGSIVDNEQFF.

J is TRBJ2-7 and V is TRBV30, with D perhaps assigned TRBD1 or TRBD2 (5 bases each). There are 13 residues in the CDR3. Trimming removed 0 bases at V and 3 bases at J, with 9 bases between. Germline assignment: CDR1 GTSNPN and CDR2 SVGIG (reference sequence). This chain's CDR3 is CAWSVLDSYEQYF. As DNA, the CDR3 is TGTGCCTGGAGTGTACTAGACAGCTACGAGCAGTACTTC. The entire variable domain, with the rest obtained from reference TRBV30 and TRBJ2-7, is as follows: SQTIHQWPATLVQPVGSPLSLECTVEGTSNPNLYWYRQAAGRGLQLLFYSVGIGQISSEVPQNLSASRPQDRQFILSSKKLLLSDSGFYLCAWSVLDSYEQYFGPGTRLTVT.

This clonotype was counted ten times or more. The V and J genes are TRBV7-2 and TRBJ2-7; TRBD1 or TRBD2 may be the D gene (5 bases each). CDR3 size: 16 residues. From germline, CDR1 is SGHTA and CDR2 FQGNSA. Trimming took 5 bases from V and 0 from J, leaving 17 bases between them. In nucleotides, the CDR3 is TGTGCCAGCAGCCACGGCCGGTGGGGGAACTCCTACGAGCAGTACTTC. Its protein is CASSHGRWGNSYEQYF.

The chain recombines TRBV7-9 with TRBJ2-2; D remains ambiguous. The germline gives CDR1 SEHNR, CDR2 FQNEAQ (reference sequence). This CDR3 contains 16 residues. V gave up 5 bases and J gave up 6 bases, with 19 bases separating them. The CDR3 protein is CASSPDGGLKAGELFF. CDR3 sequence (DNA): TGTGCCAGCAGCCCCGACGGCGGTCTTAAGGCCGGGGAGCTGTTTTTT.

This clonotype was found many times. The chain has TRBV27 and TRBJ2-3; D is undetermined. Trimming cost V 6 bases and J 0 bases, with 13 bases left between them. This CDR3 has 15 residues. CDR1 is MNHEY and CDR2 is SMNVEV in the germline V gene (reference sequence). CDR3 sequence: CASSWDGRSTDTQYF. The CDR3 coding sequence is TGTGCCAGCAGCTGGGATGGGCGCAGCACAGATACGCAGTATTTT.

This clonotype was seen ten or more times. The gene calls are TRBV4-3 and TRBJ2-1; TRBD1 agrees at 11 bases. Germline V gives CDR1 LGHNA, CDR2 YSLEER. This CDR3 contains 17 residues. The ends lost 0 bases at V and 2 bases at J; junction bases unmatched: 3. The CDR3: CASSQDLGQGAYNEQFF. CDR3 coding DNA: TGCGCCAGCAGCCAAGATTTGGGACAGGGGGCCTACAATGAGCAGTTCTTC.

CDR3 DNA sequence: TGTGCCTGGAGTCCTGGGTTTGGTTACGAGCAGTACTTC. It translates to CAWSPGFGYEQYF. This chain uses TRBV30 with TRBJ2-7; no definite D call. CDR1 and CDR2 (germline): GTSNPN, SVGIG (reference sequence). The V end was cut by 2 bases, the J end by 4 bases, with 12 bases between. The length of the CDR3 is 13 residues.

Many counts were recorded for this clonotype. The chain links TRBV27 to TRBJ2-1; D may be TRBD1 (5 bases). CDR1 is MNHEY and CDR2 is SMNVEV in the germline V gene (reference sequence). The CDR3 is 13 amino acids. V was pared by 6 bases and J by 8 bases, with 14 bases between. The CDR3 sequence: CASSTRVLDEQFF. CDR3 sequence (DNA): TGTGCCAGCAGCACCAGGGTCCTTGATGAGCAGTTCTTC.

This chain uses TRBV6-5 with TRBJ2-1; 7 positions agree with TRBD2. J lost 5 bases, V lost 2 bases, and 12 bases had no gene match. The CDR3 sequence is 17 residues long. CDR1 and CDR2 from the germline V gene are MNHEY and SVGAGI. The CDR3 DNA follows: TGTGCCAGCAGTTACCCCCGGGAGGCCTCCCCGAACAATGAGCAGTTCTTC. Translated: CASSYPREASPNNEQFF.

This clonotype was found many times. The V and J genes are TRBV11-2 and TRBJ2-3, with D tentatively TRBD2 (5 bases). The CDR3 consists of 14 residues. V lost 7 bases and J 6 bases, leaving 17 bases between the germline ends. Germline V gene data show CDR1 as SGHAT and CDR2 as FQNNGV. The CDR3 DNA is TGTGCCAGCAACTACGGGGAGAGGAGGGATACGCAGTATTTT. Protein sequence: CASNYGERRDTQYF.

The rearrangement joins TRBV5-5 to TRBJ2-3; possible D gene TRBD2, 6 bases. Looked up from germline, CDR1 is SGHKS and CDR2 is YYEKEE (reference sequence). Trimming shortened V by 4 bases and J by 0 bases, and 12 bases separated the two germline ends. The CDR3 has 15 amino acids. CDR3 DNA sequence: TGTGCCAGCAGCCCGACGGGGGACAGCACAGATACGCAGTATTTT. As protein: CASSPTGDSTDTQYF.

This clonotype was found many times. This chain uses TRBV29-1 with TRBJ2-7; 7 bases fit TRBD2. V shed 6 bases, J shed 2 bases, and the junction held 4 bases outside the gene matches. The CDR3 covers 12 residues. CDR1 and CDR2 from the germline V gene are SQVTM and ANQGSEA. CDR3 region: CSVGGTTYEQYF. CDR3 in DNA: TGCAGCGTCGGGGGGACGACCTACGAGCAGTACTTC.

In this sample, this clonotype turned up a few times. This chain links TRBV6-2 or TRBV6-3 with TRBJ2-7, with D unclear. This CDR3 region has 13 residues. The V gene lost 0 bases and the J gene lost 5 bases, with 8 bases spanning the gap. Germline V CDR1 and CDR2: MNHEY, SVGEGT. CDR3 sequence reads: CASSYSWVDEQYF. CDR3 bases: TGTGCCAGCAGTTACTCCTGGGTCGACGAGCAGTACTTC.

In its sample, this clonotype was seen many times. The chain employs TRBV28 and TRBJ2-7, with D possibly TRBD2 on 5 matching bases. Germline V gives CDR1 MDHEN, CDR2 SYDVKM. Trimming removed 10 bases at V and 3 bases at J, with 7 bases between. There are 10 residues in the CDR3. This CDR3 reads CATRDYEQYF. CDR3 sequence (DNA): TGTGCCACCCGGGACTACGAGCAGTACTTC.

This clonotype was seen repeatedly, ten times or more. This chain connects TRBV11-2 to TRBJ2-7; D is ambiguous. V lost 2 bases to trimming and J lost 7 bases, with 6 bases between them. The CDR3 spans 11 residues. Germline V gives CDR1 SGHAT, CDR2 FQNNGV. The DNA of the CDR3 is TGTGCCAGCAGCTTAAGTTGGGAGCAGTACTTC. This translates into CASSLSWEQYF.

Many counts were recorded for this clonotype. V is TRBV5-5 and J is TRBJ1-4; D is perhaps TRBD1 (5 bases). This CDR3 is built from 15 residues. CDR1 is SGHKS, CDR2 YYEKEE, per germline (reference sequence). Trimming cost V 5 bases and J 6 bases, with 17 bases left between them. In DNA form, the CDR3 reads TGTGCCAGCAGTCCGATTCCGGGGGAGGATGAAAAACTGTTTTTT. It specifies CASSPIPGEDEKLFF.

As concerns this clonotype: A read error may explain this, as a much larger clone is one base away. The rearrangement uses TRBV4-3 and TRBJ2-1; no clear D. The CDR3 sequence is 13 residues long. Germline assignment: CDR1 LGHNA and CDR2 YSLEER. CDR3: CGSSQATGYEQFF. As DNA, the CDR3 is TGCGGCAGCAGCCAAGCTACTGGATACGAGCAGTTCTTC.

This clonotype was seen repeatedly, ten times or more. The V call is TRBV29-1, the J call TRBJ2-3; no firm D call. Trimming cost V 5 bases and J 1 base, with 16 bases left between them. The CDR3 covers 15 residues. The germline V gene encodes CDR1 SQVTM and CDR2 ANQGSEA. The chain's CDR3 is CSVFRWFRGTDTQYF. CDR3 DNA sequence: TGCAGCGTTTTTAGATGGTTTCGGGGCACAGATACGCAGTATTTT.

The gene calls are TRBV29-1 and TRBJ2-7, with 11 bases aligning to TRBD2. The CDR3 contains 13 residues. Per germline, CDR1 SQVTM and CDR2 ANQGSEA. V lost 6 bases and J lost 6; bases outside the gene matches: 7. This chain's CDR3 is CSVLSGRVREQYF. CDR3 coding DNA: TGCAGCGTACTTAGCGGGAGGGTCCGCGAGCAGTACTTC.

This clonotype was detected many times. The chain couples TRBV5-1 to TRBJ2-5, with D possibly being TRBD1 or TRBD2 (5 bases each). V was clipped by 0 bases and J by 2 bases, with 8 bases between them. CDR3 size: 14 residues. Germline V gives CDR1 SGHRS, CDR2 YFSETQ. CDR3 nucleotides: TGCGCCAGCAGCTTGGCGGGACCTCAAGAGACCCAGTACTTC. This sequence encodes CASSLAGPQETQYF. Combining the CDR3 with reference TRBV5-1 and TRBJ2-5 gives the whole variable domain KAGVTQTPRYLIKTRGQQVTLSCSPISGHRSVSWYQQTPGQGLQFLFEYFSETQRNKGNFPGRFSGRQFSNSRSEMNVSTLELGDSALYLCASSLAGPQETQYFGPGTRLLVL.